This T cell receptor (beta chain) was recovered during a study of T-cell memory formation after mild COVID-19. Study at large: There were largely donor-specific TCR clusters.

TCRdb recomputed calls from the 5' RACE reads with MiXCR, one row per CDR3 protein. Of 210,000 or so distinct CDR3 sequences listed, roughly 18% are singletons. Trimming shortened V by 4 bases and J by 4 bases, and 11 bases separated the two germline ends. There are 13 residues in the CDR3. CDR1 SGHRS and CDR2 YFSETQ come from the germline V gene. Sequencing was done on a sample of PBMCs or a T cell subset sorted from them (not recorded which). The origin of this receptor is an adult woman who had mild COVID-19 (a few samples of this study predate the infection). Cell type and time point are not known. The rearrangement links TRBV5-1 to TRBJ1-2, with a weak D call TRBD1 (6 bases). The CDR3 nucleotides read TGCGCCAGCAGCCCGGGGGACATCTATGGCTACACCTTC. Protein: CASSPGDIYGYTF.